This T cell receptor beta chain originates from a study of response to subunit inactivated influenza vaccine. One entry per CDR3 protein, called by TCRdb with MiXCR from the RT-PCR reads. The repertoire has under 550,000 distinct CDR3 sequences, less than 10% of them found once; the top ten carry roughly 13%. The CDR3 runs to 15 residues. Trimming removed 3 bases at V and 2 bases at J, with 13 bases between. The V call is TRBV12-3 or TRBV12-4, the J call TRBJ1-2; no clear D gene. The clonotype originates from a man between 50 and 75 years old who received an inactivated influenza vaccine. Source: PBMCs from blood, taken approximately 25 months after vaccination. The CDR3 protein is CASSFAPWANYGYTF. The CDR3 region has the DNA TGTGCCAGCAGTTTCGCACCTTGGGCCAACTATGGCTACACCTTC.